Shown below are 28 T cell receptor beta chains from a single sample sequenced in a study of CD8+CD57+ T cells in acquired aplastic anemia. Profiling of TCR beta VDJ combinations and CDR3 sequences used genomic DNA as template. TCRdb used MiXCR to reprocess the reads, holding one entry per CDR3 protein. The repertoire holds 200,000 to 300,000 distinct CDR3 sequences, with roughly 82% as singletons. Patients chosen for sequencing had shown CD8+CD57+ cell expansion by flow cytometry. The source material was sorted CD4+, CD8+, or CD8+CD57+ T cells (not recorded which) from PBMCs. The receptors stem from a human donor with aplastic anemia.

This chain connects TRBV7-9 to TRBJ2-3, with D uncertain. The CDR3 is 14 amino acids. The germline V gene encodes CDR1 SEHNR and CDR2 FQNEAQ (reference sequence). V was clipped by 4 bases and J by 15 bases, with 23 bases between them. The CDR3 here is CASSSDGAPEPHYF. DNA for the CDR3: TGTGCCAGCAGCTCGGACGGAGCACCCGAACCCCACTATTTT.

The chain carries TRBV25-1 and TRBJ1-1, with D possibly TRBD1 on 6 matching bases. The CDR3 length is 17 residues. CDR1 MGHDK and CDR2 SYGVNS come from the germline V gene. V was pared by 3 bases and J by 4 bases, with 21 bases between. The CDR3 DNA reads as TGTGCCAGCAGTGATTACGAGGACAGAAGTGGTTCCACTGAAGCTTTCTTT. This encodes CASSDYEDRSGSTEAFF.

The chain links TRBV7-9 to TRBJ1-1; D remains unclear. Trimming removed 3 bases from V and 4 bases from J, with 6 bases in between. This CDR3 is 12 amino acids long. From germline, CDR1 is SEHNR and CDR2 FQNEAQ (reference sequence). Here the CDR3 reads CASSFGPTEAFF. The CDR3 DNA is TGTGCCAGCAGCTTCGGGCCCACTGAAGCTTTCTTT.

J is TRBJ1-6 and V is TRBV5-4; TRBD1 matches at 7 bases. Trimming removed 5 bases from V and 9 bases from J; junction bases left unmatched: 8. CDR1 is SGHNT and CDR2 is YYREEE in the germline V gene (reference sequence). This CDR3 region has 14 residues. CDR3 sequence (DNA): TGTGCCAGCAGGGCGCAGGGGGTACTTTCACCCCTCCACTTT. Its translation: CASRAQGVLSPLHF.

On this clonotype: As the CDR3 is not closed by the conserved phenylalanine or tryptophan, this likely results from a read error. The rearrangement joins TRBV7-9 to TRBJ2-5; possibly TRBD1 or TRBD2 for D (5 bases each). Germline CDR1 reads SEHNR; CDR2 reads FQNEAQ (reference sequence). The germline V and J ends were trimmed by 9 bases and 6 bases, with 14 bases remaining between them. This CDR3 is 12 amino acids long. The CDR3 coding sequence is TGTGCCAGAAACGGGGCTAGGAAGACCCAGTACCTT. Protein product: CARNGARKTQYL.

Of note for this clonotype: An end of the junction does not agree with germline; a read error may underlie this. The chain couples TRBV7-9 to TRBJ2-1; 10 bases are a match to TRBD2. The germline V gene has CDR1 SEHNR and CDR2 FQNEAQ (reference sequence). This CDR3 spans 15 amino acids. The CDR3 nucleotides read TGTGCCAGTAGCTTAGCGGGGGGATACTACACTGAGCAGTTCTTC. Amino acid sequence: CASSLAGGYYTEQFF. Supplemented by reference TRBV7-9 and TRBJ2-1, the full variable domain reads DTGVSQNPRHKITKRGQNVTFRCDPISEHNRLYWYRQTLGQGPEFLTYFQNEAQLEKSRLLSDRFSAERPKGSFSTLEIQRTEQGDSAMYLCASSLAGGYYTEQFFGPGTRLTVL.

The rearrangement joins TRBV6-1 to TRBJ1-2; the match to TRBD1 covers 9 bases. This CDR3 is built from 15 residues. After removal of 6 bases from V and 1 base from J, the junction contained 6 bases not matched to a gene. The V gene's germline CDR1 is MNHNS and CDR2 SASEGT. The CDR3 sequence is CASSSSGQGNYGYTF. The CDR3 region has the DNA TGTGCCAGCAGCTCATCGGGACAGGGTAACTATGGCTACACCTTC.

The chain links TRBV7-9 to TRBJ2-5, with TRBD2 matching over 7 bases. The CDR3 is made up of 15 amino acids. The V and J ends lost 3 bases and 4 bases, in that order; junction bases with no gene match: 8. Looked up from germline, CDR1 is SEHNR and CDR2 is FQNEAQ (reference sequence). CDR3 amino acids: CASSFANGRRETQYF. CDR3 coding DNA: TGTGCCAGCAGCTTTGCAAACGGGAGGAGAGAGACCCAGTACTTC.

The V gene is TRBV9, the J gene TRBJ1-6, with TRBD1 matching 10 bases. Per the germline V gene, CDR1 is SGDLS and CDR2 is YYNGEE. V gave up 7 bases and J gave up 9 bases; unmatched junction bases: 7. The CDR3 covers 14 residues. As DNA, the CDR3 is TGTGCCAGCCAATGGGACAGGGGAAGTTCACCCCTCCACTTT. It specifies CASQWDRGSSPLHF.

CDR3 nucleotide sequence: TGTGCCAGCAGCTCAGCGGATACGCGAAATTTTCCCCAGCATTTT. It yields the protein CASSSADTRNFPQHF. The chain employs TRBV7-8 and TRBJ1-5; D gene uncertain. The ends were cut back, 4 bases at V and 10 bases at J, with 20 bases in the middle. Looked up from germline, CDR1 is SGHVS and CDR2 is FQNEAQ. The CDR3 length is 15 residues.

As for this clonotype: The CDR3 does not close with the conserved phenylalanine or tryptophan, likely indicating a read error. No DNA is shown, since the ends of the CDR3 on it are uncertain; the CDR3 is the one TCRdb lists. The chain couples TRBV2 to TRBJ1-2; the DNA was not used to check the table's D call, TRBD1. Counting both end residues, the CDR3 totals 16 amino acids. Germline-derived CDR1 and CDR2 are SNHLY and FYNNEI. The chain's CDR3 is CASSSRDRGLEYGDTG.

The chain uses TRBV7-8 and TRBJ2-3; tentative D call: TRBD2 (6 bases). The CDR3 has 13 amino acids. V lost 5 bases, J lost 6 bases, and 12 bases lay in between. Looked up from germline, CDR1 is SGHVS and CDR2 is FQNEAQ. The CDR3 here is CASSVGAGDTQYF. CDR3 nucleotides: TGTGCCAGCAGCGTAGGGGCGGGGGATACGCAGTATTTT.

Details on this clonotype: Since no conserved phenylalanine or tryptophan closes the CDR3, a read error is the likely cause. Because the CDR3's place on the DNA is in doubt, the DNA is left out and the CDR3 is given as listed by TCRdb. The chain carries TRBV7-2 and TRBJ2-3; the D segment call TRBD2 is taken from the table without a DNA check. The germline V gene encodes CDR1 SGHTA and CDR2 FQGNSA. Inclusive of both ends, the CDR3 amounts to 13 amino acids. This CDR3 reads CASSLGRAYLRYT.

This clonotype was recorded only once. The chain joins TRBV7-3 to TRBJ2-5, with TRBD1 as a possible D gene (6 bases). Germline CDR1 reads SGHTA; CDR2 reads FQGTGA. The CDR3 is 15 amino acids. V was pared by 8 bases and J by 5 bases, with 21 bases between. DNA for the CDR3: TGTGCCAGCCGCCGCTCGCCGGCAGGGGACGAGACCCAGTACTTC. Its translation: CASRRSPAGDETQYF.

The rearrangement links TRBV11-3 to TRBJ2-3; possibly TRBD1 for D (5 bases). V lost 6 bases and J lost 6, with 16 bases in between. The CDR3 totals 14 residues. The germline V gene encodes CDR1 SGHNT and CDR2 YENEEA. The CDR3 protein is CASSFSSGPDTQYF. DNA for the CDR3: TGTGCCAGCAGTTTCTCTTCAGGGCCCGATACGCAGTATTTT.

Worth noting for this clonotype: The CDR3 does not end in the conserved phenylalanine or tryptophan, so this is likely a read error. The limits of the CDR3 on the DNA are not certain, so only TCRdb's listed CDR3 is given. This rearrangement joins TRBV7-9 to TRBJ2-3; TRBD2, as called in the table, went unchecked against the DNA. The CDR3 contains 13 residues when both ends are counted. Germline loops: CDR1 SEHNR, CDR2 FQNEAQ (reference sequence). The CDR3 protein is CASGERGTNIPDV.

V is TRBV5-8 and J is TRBJ2-5; TRBD2 aligns across 9 bases. In germline, CDR1 is SGHTS, CDR2 YDEGEE. This CDR3 has 16 residues. After removal of 2 bases from V and 4 bases from J, the junction contained 9 bases not matched to a gene. CDR3: CASSFTIAGGLETQYF. CDR3 sequence (DNA): TGTGCCAGCAGCTTTACTATCGCGGGGGGGTTAGAGACCCAGTACTTC.

V is TRBV29-1 and J is TRBJ2-3; D unclear. The germline V gene has CDR1 SQVTM and CDR2 ANQGSEA. This CDR3 contains 12 residues. As DNA, the CDR3 is TGCAGTGCCCAGAGCTCCTACAATGAGCAGTATTTT. Translation gives CSAQSSYNEQYF.

This clonotype was detected only once. The chain combines TRBV7-9 with TRBJ1-2; D not resolved. The CDR3 consists of 16 residues. Germline lookup yields CDR1 SEHNR and CDR2 FQNEAQ (reference sequence). Deletions cut 0 bases from V and 6 bases from J, with 17 bases between. The CDR3 coding sequence is TGTGCCAGCAGCTTAGCGGGAGGCGGCGATATACATGGCTACACCTTC. Translation: CASSLAGGGDIHGYTF.

A few counts support this clonotype. The genes are TRBV15 and TRBJ1-2; 8 bases map to TRBD1. CDR3 size: 14 residues. After removal of 6 bases from V and 9 bases from J, the junction contained 12 bases not matched to a gene. Germline CDR1 LNHNV, CDR2 YYDKDF (reference sequence). The CDR3 nucleotides are TGTGCCACCAGAGGAGTTGGACAGGGAGGAAGCTACACCTTC. Translating it yields CATRGVGQGGSYTF.

In the case of this clonotype: At one end, the junction sequence differs from germline, possibly due to a read error. The chain has TRBV9 and TRBJ1-3; D call uncertain. Looked up from germline, CDR1 is SGDLS and CDR2 is YYNGEE. The CDR3 runs to 11 residues. The CDR3 protein is CAAHSGDTQYF. The CDR3 DNA sequence: TGTGCCGCTCACTCTGGAGACACCCAATACTTC.

Regarding this clonotype: One junction end disagrees with the germline gene, perhaps due to a read error. The J gene is TRBJ2-3, the V gene TRBV7-2; D is unresolved. CDR3 length equals 14 residues. The germline V gene encodes CDR1 SGHTA and CDR2 FQGNSA. Here the CDR3 reads CASSLRSDDNYGYF. The CDR3, as DNA: TGTGCCAGCAGCTTGCGTTCGGACGATAACTATGGCTACTTT. Together with reference TRBV7-2 and TRBJ2-3, the CDR3 gives the full variable domain: GAGVSQSPSNKVTEKGKDVELRCDPISGHTALYWYRQSLGQGLEFLIYFQGNSAPDKSGLPSDRFSAERTGGSVSTLTIQRTQQEDSAVYLCASSLRSDDNYGYFGPGTRLTVL.

As regards this clonotype: The CDR3 does not end in the conserved phenylalanine or tryptophan, so this is likely a read error. The V and J genes are TRBV7-8 and TRBJ2-7; possibly TRBD1 for D (5 bases). Looked up from germline, CDR1 is SGHVS and CDR2 is FQNEAQ. The length of the CDR3 is 17 residues. Trimming removed 5 bases at V and 7 bases at J, with 27 bases between. DNA of the CDR3: TGTGCCAGCAGCCTAGAGGTGGGGCCCCCAACGCACTATGAGCAGTACCTC. Protein: CASSLEVGPPTHYEQYL.

The genes are TRBV7-9 and TRBJ1-1, with D possibly matching TRBD1 (6 bases). This CDR3 has 15 residues. The ends were cut back, 1 base at V and 14 bases at J, with 23 bases in the middle. Germline V gene data show CDR1 as SEHNR and CDR2 as FQNEAQ (reference sequence). CDR3 amino acids: CASSLGSGAEAEYFF. CDR3 sequence (DNA): TGTGCCAGCAGCTTAGGATCGGGGGCCGAGGCTGAGTACTTCTTT.

This chain uses TRBV25-1 with TRBJ2-7, with TRBD1 matching 7 bases. This CDR3 is built from 14 residues. Germline values: CDR1 MGHDK, CDR2 SYGVNS. With V trimmed by 5 bases and J by 4 bases, 8 bases remained unmatched. CDR3 bases: TGTGCCAGCAGTTTATCGAGGGGGCGGTACGAGCAGTACTTC. It is translated as CASSLSRGRYEQYF.

J is TRBJ2-7 and V is TRBV11-3, with 7 bases lining up with TRBD1. V shed 3 bases, J shed 1 base, and the junction held 15 bases outside the gene matches. CDR3 size: 18 residues. The germline V gene has CDR1 SGHNT and CDR2 YENEEA. CDR3 bases: TGTGCCAGCAGCTTTCATCTGGAAGGGACAGCCCTTTCCTACGAGCAGTACGTC. Protein sequence: CASSFHLEGTALSYEQYV.

CDR3 in amino acids: CASSLGQGASNQPQHF. CDR3 DNA: TGTGCCAGCAGCTTAGGACAGGGGGCGAGCAATCAGCCCCAGCATTTT. The chain links TRBV7-6 to TRBJ1-5, with 10 bases aligning to TRBD1. This CDR3 is built from 16 residues. The germline CDR1 and CDR2 sequences are SGHVS and FNYEAQ. V lost 1 base and J lost 1; bases outside the gene matches: 1.

The chain uses TRBV20-1 and TRBJ1-1, with D possibly matching TRBD1 (5 bases). Germline V gene data show CDR1 as DFQATT and CDR2 as SNEGSKA (reference sequence). The CDR3 consists of 14 residues. V lost 5 bases and J 4 bases, leaving 17 bases between the germline ends. CDR3 in amino acids: CSAARDRRVTEAFF. DNA of the CDR3: TGCAGTGCTGCCCGGGACCGTCGCGTCACTGAAGCTTTCTTT.